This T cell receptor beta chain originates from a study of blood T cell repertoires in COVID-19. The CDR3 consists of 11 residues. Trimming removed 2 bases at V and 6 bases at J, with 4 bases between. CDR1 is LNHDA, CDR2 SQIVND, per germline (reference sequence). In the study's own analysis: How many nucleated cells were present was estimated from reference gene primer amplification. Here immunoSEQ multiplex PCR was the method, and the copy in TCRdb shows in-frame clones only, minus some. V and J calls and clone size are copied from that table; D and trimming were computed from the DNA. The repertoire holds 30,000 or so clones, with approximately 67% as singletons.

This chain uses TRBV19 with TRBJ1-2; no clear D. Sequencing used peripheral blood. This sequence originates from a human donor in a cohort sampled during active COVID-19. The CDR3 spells CASSISNGYTF. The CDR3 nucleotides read TGTGCCAGTAGTATATCCAATGGCTACACCTTC.